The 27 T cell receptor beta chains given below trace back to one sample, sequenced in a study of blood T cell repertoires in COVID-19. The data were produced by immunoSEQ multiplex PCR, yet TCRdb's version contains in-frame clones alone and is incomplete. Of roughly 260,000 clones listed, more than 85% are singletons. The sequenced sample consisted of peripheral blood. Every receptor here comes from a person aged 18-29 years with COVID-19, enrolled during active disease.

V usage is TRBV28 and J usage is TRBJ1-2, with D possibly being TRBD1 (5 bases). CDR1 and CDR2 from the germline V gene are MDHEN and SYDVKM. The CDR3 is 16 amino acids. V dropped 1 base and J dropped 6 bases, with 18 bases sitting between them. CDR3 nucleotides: TGTGCCAGCAGTTTATTTTCGCCGGACACAAGGGATGGCTACACCTTC. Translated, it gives CASSLFSPDTRDGYTF.

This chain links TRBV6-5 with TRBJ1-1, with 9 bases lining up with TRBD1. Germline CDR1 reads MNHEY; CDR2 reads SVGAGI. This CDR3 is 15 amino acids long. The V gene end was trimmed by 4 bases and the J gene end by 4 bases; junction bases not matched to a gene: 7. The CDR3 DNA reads TGTGCCAGCAGTTTCACCGGACAGGGGCTCACTGAAGCTTTCTTT. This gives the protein CASSFTGQGLTEAFF.

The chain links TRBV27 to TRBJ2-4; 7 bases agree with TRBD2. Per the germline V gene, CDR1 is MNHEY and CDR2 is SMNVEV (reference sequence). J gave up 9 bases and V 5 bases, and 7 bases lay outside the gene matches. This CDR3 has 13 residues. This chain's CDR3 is CASSPLGGGIQYF. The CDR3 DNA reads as TGTGCCAGCAGTCCCCTGGGGGGGGGCATTCAGTACTTC.

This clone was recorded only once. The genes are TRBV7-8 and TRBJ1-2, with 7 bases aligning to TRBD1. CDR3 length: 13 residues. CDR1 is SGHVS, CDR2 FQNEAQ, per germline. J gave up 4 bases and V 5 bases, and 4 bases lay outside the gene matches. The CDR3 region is CASSEGQSYGYTF. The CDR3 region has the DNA TGTGCCAGCAGCGAGGGACAGTCCTATGGCTACACCTTC.

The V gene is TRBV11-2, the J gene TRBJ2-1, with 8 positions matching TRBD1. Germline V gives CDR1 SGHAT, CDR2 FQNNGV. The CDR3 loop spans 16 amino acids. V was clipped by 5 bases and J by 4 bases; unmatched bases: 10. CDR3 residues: CASSEPPQGAYNEQFF. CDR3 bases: TGTGCCAGCAGCGAGCCGCCTCAGGGGGCGTACAATGAGCAGTTCTTC. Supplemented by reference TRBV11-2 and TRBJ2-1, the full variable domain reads EAGVAQSPRYKIIEKRQSVAFWCNPISGHATLYWYQQILGQGPKLLIQFQNNGVVDDSQLPKDRFSAERLKGVDSTLKIQPAKLEDSAVYLCASSEPPQGAYNEQFFGPGTRLTVL.

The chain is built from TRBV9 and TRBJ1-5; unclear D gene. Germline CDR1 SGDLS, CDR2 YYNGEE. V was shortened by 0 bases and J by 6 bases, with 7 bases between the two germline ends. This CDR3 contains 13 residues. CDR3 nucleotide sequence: TGTGCCAGCAGCGTAGACGTCGGTCAGCCCCAGCATTTT. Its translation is CASSVDVGQPQHF.

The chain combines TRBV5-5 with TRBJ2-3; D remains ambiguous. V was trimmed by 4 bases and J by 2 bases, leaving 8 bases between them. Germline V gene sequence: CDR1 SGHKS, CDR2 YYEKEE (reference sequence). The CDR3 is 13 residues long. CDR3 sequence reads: CASSVFNTDTQYF. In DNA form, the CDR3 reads TGTGCCAGCAGCGTGTTTAACACAGATACGCAGTATTTT.

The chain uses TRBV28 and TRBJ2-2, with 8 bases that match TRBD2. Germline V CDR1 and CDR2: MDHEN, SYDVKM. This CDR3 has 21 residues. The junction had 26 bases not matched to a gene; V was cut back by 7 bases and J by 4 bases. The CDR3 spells CASTLFRNRVSGKAFTGELFF. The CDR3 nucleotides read TGTGCCAGCACTCTCTTCCGCAACCGGGTTAGCGGGAAAGCCTTCACCGGGGAGCTGTTTTTT.

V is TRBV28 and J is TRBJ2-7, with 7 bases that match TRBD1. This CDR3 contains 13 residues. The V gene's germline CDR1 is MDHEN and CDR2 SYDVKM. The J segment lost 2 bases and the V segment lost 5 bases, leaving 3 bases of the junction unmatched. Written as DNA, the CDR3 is TGTGCCAGCAGTGTCCAGGGGGCCTACGAGCAGTACTTC. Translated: CASSVQGAYEQYF.

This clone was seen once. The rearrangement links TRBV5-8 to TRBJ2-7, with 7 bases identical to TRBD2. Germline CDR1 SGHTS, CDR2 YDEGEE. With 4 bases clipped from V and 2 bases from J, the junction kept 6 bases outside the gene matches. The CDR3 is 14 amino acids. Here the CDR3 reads CASSARLAPYEQYF. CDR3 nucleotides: TGTGCCAGCAGCGCGCGACTAGCCCCCTACGAGCAGTACTTC.

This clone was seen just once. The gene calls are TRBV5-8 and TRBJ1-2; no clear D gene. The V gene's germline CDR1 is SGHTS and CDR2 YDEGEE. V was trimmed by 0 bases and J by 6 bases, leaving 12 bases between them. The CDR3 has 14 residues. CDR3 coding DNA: TGTGCCAGCAGCTTGGACCGGGGTTCGGATGGCTACACCTTC. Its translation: CASSLDRGSDGYTF.

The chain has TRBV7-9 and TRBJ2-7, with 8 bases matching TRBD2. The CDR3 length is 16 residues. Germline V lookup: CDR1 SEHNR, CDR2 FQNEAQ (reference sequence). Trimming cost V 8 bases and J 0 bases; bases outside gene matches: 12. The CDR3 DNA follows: TGTGCCAGCTCCGGAGGCGGGAGGTCCCTCTCCTACGAGCAGTACTTC. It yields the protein CASSGGGRSLSYEQYF.

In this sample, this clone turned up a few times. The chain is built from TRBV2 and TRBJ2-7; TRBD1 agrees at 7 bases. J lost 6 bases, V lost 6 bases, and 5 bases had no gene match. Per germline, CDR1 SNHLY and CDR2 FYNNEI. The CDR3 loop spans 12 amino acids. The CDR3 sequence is CASRAQGSEQYF. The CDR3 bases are TGTGCCAGCAGAGCACAGGGGAGCGAGCAGTACTTC.

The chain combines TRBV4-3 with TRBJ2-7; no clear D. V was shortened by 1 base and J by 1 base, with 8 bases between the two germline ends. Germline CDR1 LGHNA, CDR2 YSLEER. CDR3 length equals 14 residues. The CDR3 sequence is CASSQVSMSYEQYF. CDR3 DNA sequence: TGCGCCAGCAGCCAAGTTTCCATGTCCTACGAGCAGTACTTC.

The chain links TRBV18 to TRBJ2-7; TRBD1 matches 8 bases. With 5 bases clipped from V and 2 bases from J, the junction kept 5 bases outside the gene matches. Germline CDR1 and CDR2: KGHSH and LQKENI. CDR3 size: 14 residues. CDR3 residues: CASSTGTGPYEQYF. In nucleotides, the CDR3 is TGTGCCAGCTCAACAGGGACAGGACCCTACGAGCAGTACTTC.

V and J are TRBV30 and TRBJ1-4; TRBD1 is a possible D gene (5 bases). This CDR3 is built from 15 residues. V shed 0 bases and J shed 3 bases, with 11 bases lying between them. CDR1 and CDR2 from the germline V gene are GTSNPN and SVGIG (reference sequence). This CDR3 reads CAWSVGDRANEKLFF. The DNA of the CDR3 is TGTGCCTGGAGTGTAGGCGACAGAGCTAATGAAAAACTGTTTTTT.

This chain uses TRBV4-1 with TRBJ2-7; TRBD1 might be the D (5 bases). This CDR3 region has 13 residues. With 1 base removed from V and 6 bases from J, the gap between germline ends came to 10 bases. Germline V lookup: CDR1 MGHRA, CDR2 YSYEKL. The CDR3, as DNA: TGCGCCAGCAGCCAAGGTAGGGGCGCCGAGCAGTACTTC. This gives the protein CASSQGRGAEQYF.

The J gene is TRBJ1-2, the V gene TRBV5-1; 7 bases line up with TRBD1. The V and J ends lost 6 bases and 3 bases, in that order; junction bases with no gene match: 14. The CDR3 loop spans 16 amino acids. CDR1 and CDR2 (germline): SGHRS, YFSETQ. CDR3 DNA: TGCGCCAGCACCCCCTCCCCGGGACAGACTGACTATGGCTACACCTTC. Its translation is CASTPSPGQTDYGYTF.

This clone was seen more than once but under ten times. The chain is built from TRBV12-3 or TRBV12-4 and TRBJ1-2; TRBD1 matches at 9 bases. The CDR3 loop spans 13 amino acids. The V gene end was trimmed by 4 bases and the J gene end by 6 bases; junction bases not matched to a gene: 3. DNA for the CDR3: TGTGCCAGCAGTTGGACAGGGGAGGATGGCTACACCTTC. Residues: CASSWTGEDGYTF.

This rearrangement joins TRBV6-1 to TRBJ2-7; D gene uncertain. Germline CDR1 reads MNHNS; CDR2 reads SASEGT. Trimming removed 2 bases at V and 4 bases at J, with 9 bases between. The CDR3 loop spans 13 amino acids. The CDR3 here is CASSEYPVYEQYF. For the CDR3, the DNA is TGTGCCAGCAGTGAATACCCAGTGTACGAGCAGTACTTC.

This CDR3 is CASSFRLTGESYEQYF. The CDR3 nucleotides read TGTGCCAGCAGCTTTCGCCTGACAGGGGAATCCTACGAGCAGTACTTC. The chain joins TRBV7-2 to TRBJ2-7; TRBD1 matches 8 bases. Trimming at V came to 3 bases and at J to 1 base, leaving 8 bases not matched to a gene. Germline V gives CDR1 SGHTA, CDR2 FQGNSA. The CDR3 has 16 amino acids.

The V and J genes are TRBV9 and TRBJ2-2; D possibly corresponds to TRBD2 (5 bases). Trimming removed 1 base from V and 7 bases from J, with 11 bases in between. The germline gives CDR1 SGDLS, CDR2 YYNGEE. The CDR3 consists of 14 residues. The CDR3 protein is CASSVTGFGGELFF. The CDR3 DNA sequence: TGTGCCAGCAGCGTAACGGGGTTCGGCGGGGAGCTGTTTTTT. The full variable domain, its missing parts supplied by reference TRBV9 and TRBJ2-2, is DSGVTQTPKHLITATGQRVTLRCSPRSGDLSVYWYQQSLDQGLQFLIQYYNGEERAKGNILERFSAQQFPDLHSELNLSSLELGDSALYFCASSVTGFGGELFFGEGSRLTVL.

CDR3 residues: CAISSTGTGGDTQYF. CDR3 coding DNA: TGTGCCATCTCCTCGACCGGGACAGGGGGAGATACGCAGTATTTT. The J gene is TRBJ2-3, the V gene TRBV10-3; 11 bases fit TRBD1. V lost 8 bases to trimming and J lost 5 bases; unmatched junction nucleotides: 9. CDR3 length: 15 residues. Germline V gene sequence: CDR1 ENHRY, CDR2 SYGVKD.

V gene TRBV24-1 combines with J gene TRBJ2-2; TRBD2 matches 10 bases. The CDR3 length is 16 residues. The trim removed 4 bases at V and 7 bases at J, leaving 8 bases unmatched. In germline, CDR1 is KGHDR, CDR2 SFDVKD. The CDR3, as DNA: TGTGCCACCAGTGACGGGTGGGCTAGCGGGAGCGGGGAGCTGTTTTTT. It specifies CATSDGWASGSGELFF.

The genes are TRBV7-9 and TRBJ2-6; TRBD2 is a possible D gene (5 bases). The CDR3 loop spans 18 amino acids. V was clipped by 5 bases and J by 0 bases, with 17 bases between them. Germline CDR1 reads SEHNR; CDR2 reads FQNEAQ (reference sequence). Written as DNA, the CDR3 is TGTGCCAGCAGCGTTTCTATGACTATGGGCTCTGGGGCCAACGTCCTGACTTTC. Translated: CASSVSMTMGSGANVLTF.

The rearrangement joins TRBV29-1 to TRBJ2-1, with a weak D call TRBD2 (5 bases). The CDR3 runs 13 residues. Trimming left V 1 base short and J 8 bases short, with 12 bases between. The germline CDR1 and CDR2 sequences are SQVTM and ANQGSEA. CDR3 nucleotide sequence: TGCAGCGTTGAAGGAAACCTAGCATATGAGCAGTTCTTC. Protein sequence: CSVEGNLAYEQFF.

CDR3 sequence: CASSVVVRGAEAFF. For the CDR3, the DNA is TGTGCCAGCAGTGTAGTGGTCAGGGGCGCTGAAGCTTTCTTT. The chain has TRBV2 and TRBJ1-1; D perhaps matches TRBD1 (6 bases). V was pared by 4 bases and J by 6 bases, with 15 bases between. CDR3 size: 14 residues. CDR1 SNHLY and CDR2 FYNNEI come from the germline V gene.